Reported below is one T cell receptor (beta chain). The gene symbols are mouse symbols. The read comes to an end 4 residues before the CDR3 does, leaving the germline J gene to fill in the end. Other DNA sequences in this specimen translate into the identical CDR3. It was cDNA, reverse transcribed from extracted RNA, that served as the sequencing template. Using immunoSEQ multiplex PCR, the repertoire was profiled, and TCRdb retains in-frame clones only, with some absent. This sample carries about 270,000 clones and no singletons, and 1.2% goes to the top ten. These data are taken from a study of CD8+ T cells in alopecia areata. Pooled cutaneous lymph node cells were sorted using CD4, CD8alpha, NKG2D, NKG2ACE and other markers. In germline, CDR1 is NSQYPW, CDR2 LRSPGD (reference sequence). CDR3 size: 17 residues. The ends lost 1 base at V and 0 bases at J; junction bases unmatched: 1.

This TCR was sampled from a C3H/HeJ mouse with alopecia areata. For the strain, the MHC haplotype given is H2-k. The chain couples TRBV1 to TRBJ2-1, with 12 bases that match TRBD2. The sequencing sample was made of CD4+ T cells sorted from a lymph node. CDR3 DNA (partial): TGCACCTGCAGTGCAGGGGGACTGGGGGGTAACTATGCT. It encodes CTCSAGGLGGNYA. The entire CDR3 protein is CTCSAGGLGGNYAEQFF.